These 20 T cell receptor beta chains came from one sample sequenced in a study of T cells expressing NK-cell markers. TCRdb derives one entry per CDR3 protein from the 5' RACE reads, leaving out DNA. The sample has about 440,000 distinct CDR3 sequences. Sequencing input: blood T cells: a sorted CD56 or NKG2C T cell subset, CD4+ or CD8+ T cells, or bulk PBMC T cells (not recorded which). Receptor source: a woman aged 18 to 75 in good health.

This chain uses TRBV25-1 with TRBJ2-1; with no DNA, the TCRdb D assignment of TRBD1 cannot be verified. Germline lookup yields CDR1 MGHDK and CDR2 SYGVNS. The CDR3 is 18 amino acids. The CDR3 region is CASSIRGGGASSYNEQFF.

The chain uses TRBV4-2 and TRBJ2-1. Germline V CDR1 and CDR2: LGHNA, YNFKEQ. The CDR3 length is 15 residues. This chain's CDR3 is CASSQVNGDYNEQFF.

The rearrangement links TRBV18 to TRBJ2-7; TCRdb's D call of TRBD1 is untestable without DNA. Germline V gene data show CDR1 as KGHSH and CDR2 as LQKENI. CDR3 size: 16 residues. CDR3 amino acids: CASSPPEVGQGFEQYF.

The gene calls are TRBV12-3 or TRBV12-4 and TRBJ2-2; the D call from TCRdb, TRBD1, cannot be confirmed without DNA. This CDR3 region has 15 residues. CDR3 residues: CASSLGGANTGELFF.

This chain joins TRBV5-1 and TRBJ2-3. This CDR3 contains 13 residues. Germline V gene data show CDR1 as SGHRS and CDR2 as YFSETQ. The CDR3: CASSFEVEDTQYF.

The chain is built from TRBV20-1 and TRBJ2-7; the D call from TCRdb, TRBD1, cannot be confirmed without DNA. The CDR3 runs to 13 residues. CDR1 and CDR2 from the germline V gene are DFQATT and SNEGSKA (reference sequence). Here the CDR3 reads CSTLTGGNYEQYF.

This sequence joins TRBV24-1 and TRBJ2-1; TCRdb proposes TRBD2, but this gene call is untestable without DNA. This CDR3 region has 18 residues. Germline V gene data show CDR1 as KGHDR and CDR2 as SFDVKD. This CDR3 is CATSDSGTSGRVNNEQFF.

The chain is built from TRBV28 and TRBJ2-7; the D call of TRBD2 rests on TCRdb alone, since no DNA is present to check it. The CDR3 is made up of 13 amino acids. CDR1 is MDHEN and CDR2 is SYDVKM in the germline V gene. CDR3 amino acids: CASSLGPRSTQYF.

This chain links TRBV20-1 with TRBJ2-6; the TRBD1 assignment by TCRdb is unverifiable without DNA. Germline V CDR1 and CDR2: DFQATT, SNEGSKA (reference sequence). This CDR3 is built from 15 residues. CDR3 residues: CSAPTGPSGANVLTF.

V and J are TRBV7-3 and TRBJ2-7; TCRdb's D gene call, TRBD1, goes unchecked for lack of DNA. Germline V gene lookup returns CDR1 SGHTA and CDR2 FQGTGA. The CDR3 covers 15 residues. The CDR3 loop reads CASSLSSGENYEQYF. The full variable domain, in which reference TRBV7-3 and TRBJ2-7 provide the parts outside the CDR3, is GAGVSQTPSNKVTEKGKYVELRCDPISGHTALYWYRQSLGQGPEFLIYFQGTGAADDSGLPNDRFFAVRPEGSVSTLKIQRTERGDSAVYLCASSLSSGENYEQYFGPGTRLTVT.

The rearrangement links TRBV5-1 to TRBJ2-6. Germline CDR1 and CDR2: SGHRS and YFSETQ. The CDR3 has 17 residues. CDR3 amino acids: CASSLADRGSGANVLTF.

This chain uses TRBV6-1 with TRBJ2-1; the D gene TCRdb calls, TRBD2, cannot be checked with no DNA. The CDR3 runs 15 residues. From germline, CDR1 is MNHNS and CDR2 SASEGT. Here the CDR3 reads CASLSSGTSGDEQFF.

The gene calls are TRBV9 and TRBJ2-5; the TCRdb D gene call, TRBD1, has no DNA to confirm it. The CDR3 covers 14 residues. Germline V gene sequence: CDR1 SGDLS, CDR2 YYNGEE. CDR3 residues: CASSARQGAETQYF.

J is TRBJ2-1 and V is TRBV6-2 or TRBV6-3. The CDR3 covers 13 residues. Germline values: CDR1 MNHEY, CDR2 SVGEGT. CDR3 amino acids: CASSYLGRREQFF.

This sequence joins TRBV9 and TRBJ2-2. This CDR3 contains 12 residues. Per the germline V gene, CDR1 is SGDLS and CDR2 is YYNGEE. CDR3 amino acids: CASSVAGGELFF.

This sequence joins TRBV9 and TRBJ2-3; the TCRdb call, TRBD1, lacks DNA for checking. Germline assignment: CDR1 SGDLS and CDR2 YYNGEE. This CDR3 has 14 residues. This chain's CDR3 is CASSVGGRWDTQYF. Looking up the rest from reference TRBV9 and TRBJ2-3 gives the full variable domain: DSGVTQTPKHLITATGQRVTLRCSPRSGDLSVYWYQQSLDQGLQFLIQYYNGEERAKGNILERFSAQQFPDLHSELNLSSLELGDSALYFCASSVGGRWDTQYFGPGTRLTVL.

The V and J genes are TRBV5-4 and TRBJ1-1; TCRdb indicates TRBD1, and absent DNA this call remains unverified. Looked up from germline, CDR1 is SGHNT and CDR2 is YYREEE (reference sequence). The CDR3 runs 16 residues. The CDR3 reads CASSLETGGSFTEAFF.

The chain recombines TRBV20-1 with TRBJ2-4; checking the TCRdb D call of TRBD1 is not possible without DNA. The CDR3 consists of 17 residues. From germline, CDR1 is DFQATT and CDR2 SNEGSKA (reference sequence). CDR3 protein: CSATPGDLYLAKNIQYF.

The rearrangement joins TRBV6-1 to TRBJ2-1. CDR3 length: 12 amino acids. CDR1 is MNHNS, CDR2 SASEGT, per germline. The CDR3 protein is CASSTLPNEQFF.

The rearrangement uses TRBV7-7 and TRBJ2-5. This CDR3 has 14 residues. CDR1 is SSHAT, CDR2 FNYEAQ, per germline (reference sequence). The CDR3: CASSPKTDQETQYF.